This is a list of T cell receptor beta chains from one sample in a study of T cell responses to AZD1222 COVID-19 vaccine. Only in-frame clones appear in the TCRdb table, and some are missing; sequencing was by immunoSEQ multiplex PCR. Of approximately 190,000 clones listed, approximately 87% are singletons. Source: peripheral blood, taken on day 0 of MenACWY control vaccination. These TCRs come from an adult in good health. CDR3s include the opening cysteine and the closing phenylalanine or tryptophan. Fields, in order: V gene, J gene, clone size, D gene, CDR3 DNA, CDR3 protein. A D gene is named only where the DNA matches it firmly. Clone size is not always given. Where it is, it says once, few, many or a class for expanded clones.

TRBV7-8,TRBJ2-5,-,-,TGTGCCAGCAGCAGTCATAGGTGGGCCCCAAAACAAGAGACCCAGTACTTC,CASSSHRWAPKQETQYF
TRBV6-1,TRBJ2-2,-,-,TGTGCCAGCAGTGAAGCGCTTCTGGGTTCTGGCGGGGAGCTGTTTTTT,CASSEALLGSGGELFF
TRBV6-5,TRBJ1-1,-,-,TGTGCCAGCAGGGAGGGACGGTTTGAAGCTTTCTTT,CASREGRFEAFF
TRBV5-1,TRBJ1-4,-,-,TGCGCCAGCAGCTGGGGACGGACTACGAATGAAAAACTGTTTTTT,CASSWGRTTNEKLFF
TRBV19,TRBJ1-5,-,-,TGTGCCAGTAAAATGGTAGGGTATAGCAATCAGCCCCAGCATTTT,CASKMVGYSNQPQHF
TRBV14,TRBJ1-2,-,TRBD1,TGTGCCAGCAGCCAAACCTCCGGACAGGGCTTTGGCTACACCTTC,CASSQTSGQGFGYTF
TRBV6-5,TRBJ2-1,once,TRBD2,TGTGCCAGCAACCAAGCACTAGCGGGAAGCAATGAGCAGTTCTTC,CASNQALAGSNEQFF
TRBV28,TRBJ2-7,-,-,TGTGCCAGCAGCCCGAGTGTTGGGGCTGAGCAGTACTTC,CASSPSVGAEQYF
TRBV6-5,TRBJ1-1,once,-,TGTGCCAGCAGGCGGATGACTGGGACTGAAGCTTTCTTT,CASRRMTGTEAFF
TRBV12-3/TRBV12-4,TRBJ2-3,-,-,TGTGCCAGCAGTTTACAGACTCAGGATACGCAGTATTTT,CASSLQTQDTQYF
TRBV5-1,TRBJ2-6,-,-,TGCGCCAGCAGCAGGGACATGATCCAGGGAACTTCTGGGGCCAACGTCCTGACTTTC,CASSRDMIQGTSGANVLTF
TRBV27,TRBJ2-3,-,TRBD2,TGTGCCAGCAGTTCTCTAGCGGGGGGGGCACAGATACGCCAGGGGTATTTT,CASSSLAGGAQIRQGYF
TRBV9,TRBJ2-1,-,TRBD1,TGTGCCAGCAGCGGGGGGACAGGGGCAGTCTCCTACAATGAGCAGTTCTTC,CASSGGTGAVSYNEQFF
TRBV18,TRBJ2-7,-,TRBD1,TGTGCCAGCTCTGTGGGACAGGCCTCCTACGAGCAGTACTTC,CASSVGQASYEQYF
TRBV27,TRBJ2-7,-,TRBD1,TGTGCCAGCAGCCGAACTCCGGGACAGGGAAACTACGAGCAGTACTTC,CASSRTPGQGNYEQYF
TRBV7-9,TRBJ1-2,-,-,TGTGCCAGCGGCCTCCCGGGAGACACTACAAAGGGCTACACCTTC,CASGLPGDTTKGYTF
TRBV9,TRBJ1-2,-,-,TGTGCCAGCAGCACCCGGGCCTCACCTAGCCCTCCCAGGGGCTACACCTTC,CASSTRASPSPPRGYTF
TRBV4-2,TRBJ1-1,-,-,TGTGCCAGCAGCCAGGATTGGACAGAGCCTGAAGCTTTCTTT,CASSQDWTEPEAFF
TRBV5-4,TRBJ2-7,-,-,TGTGCCAGCAGCTTGGAAGGACCCTACGAGCAGTACTTC,CASSLEGPYEQYF
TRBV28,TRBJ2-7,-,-,TGTGCCAGCAGTTTATGGGGGGTCTACGAGCAGTACTTC,CASSLWGVYEQYF
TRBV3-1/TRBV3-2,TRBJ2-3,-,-,TGTGCCAGCAGCAAAGAACAGGGATTCTCCACAGATACGCAGTATTTT,CASSKEQGFSTDTQYF
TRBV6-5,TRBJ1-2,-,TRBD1,TGTGCCAGCGAAGGGGGCGGATCGCCCTATGGCTACACCTTC,CASEGGGSPYGYTF
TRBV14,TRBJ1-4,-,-,TGTGCCAGCAGCCAAGATCTAATGGGGTCGGGAGGTGAAAAACTGTTTTTT,CASSQDLMGSGGEKLFF
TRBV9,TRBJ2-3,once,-,TGTGCCAGCAGCCCCTATATGTCCGAGGGGGGGGATACGCAGTATTTT,CASSPYMSEGGDTQYF
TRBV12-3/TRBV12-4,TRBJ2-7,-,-,TGTGCCAGCCGGAGGGACAGCGCCTACGAGCAGTACTTC,CASRRDSAYEQYF
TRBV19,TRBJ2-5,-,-,TGTGCCAGTAGTATTTCCAGGCGCCAAGAGACCCAGTACTTC,CASSISRRQETQYF
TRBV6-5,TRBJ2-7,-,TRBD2,TGTGCCAGCAGTTCCTGGACTAGCGGGAGAGACGAGCAGTACTTC,CASSSWTSGRDEQYF
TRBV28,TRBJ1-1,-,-,TGTGCCAGCAGTTTCCCCGGGGCCGGTACTGAAGCTTTCTTT,CASSFPGAGTEAFF
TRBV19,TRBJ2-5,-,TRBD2,TGTGCCAGTAGTCTTACTAGCGGGGGGTTAGAGACCCAGTACTTC,CASSLTSGGLETQYF
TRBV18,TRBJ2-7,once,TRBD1,TGTGCCAGCTCACCCTATACAGGGGGCGACTCCTACGAGCAGTACTTC,CASSPYTGGDSYEQYF
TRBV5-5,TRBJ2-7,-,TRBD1,TGTGCCAGCAGCTTGGGGGACAGCCAGAGGACAACTACCTACGAGCAGTACTTC,CASSLGDSQRTTTYEQYF
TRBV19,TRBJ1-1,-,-,TGTGCCAGTAGTATCCAAGGTACTGAAGCTTTCTTT,CASSIQGTEAFF
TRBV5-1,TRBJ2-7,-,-,TGCGCCAGCAGCTTGGCCGTGGGGAGTGGCTACGAGCAGTACTTC,CASSLAVGSGYEQYF
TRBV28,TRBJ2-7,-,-,TGTGCCAGCAGTTTGGGACCCTCCAACGAGCAGTACTTC,CASSLGPSNEQYF
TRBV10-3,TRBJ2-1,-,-,TGTGCCATCAGTGTTGCAGGGAGGAATGAGCAGTTCTTC,CAISVAGRNEQFF
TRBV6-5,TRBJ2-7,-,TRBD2,TGTGCCAGCAGTCTAGCGGGAGCTTACGAGCAGTACTTC,CASSLAGAYEQYF
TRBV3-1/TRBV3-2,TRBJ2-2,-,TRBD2,TGTGCCAGCAGCCAAAAAGGCGGGAGGCGCACCGGGGAGCTGTTTTTT,CASSQKGGRRTGELFF
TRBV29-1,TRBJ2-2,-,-,TGCAGCGTTGGGTCCGGGACCAACACCGGGGAGCTGTTTTTT,CSVGSGTNTGELFF
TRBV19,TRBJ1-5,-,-,TGTGCCAGTAGTATTGGGGGGGCGAACAGCAATCAGCCCCAGCATTTT,CASSIGGANSNQPQHF
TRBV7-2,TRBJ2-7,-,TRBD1,TGTGCCAGCAGCTCCACGGGACAGGCCTACGAGCAGTACTTC,CASSSTGQAYEQYF
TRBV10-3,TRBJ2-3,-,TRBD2,TGTGCCATCAGTGAGCCCCTGACTAGCGGCACAGATACGCAGTATTTT,CAISEPLTSGTDTQYF
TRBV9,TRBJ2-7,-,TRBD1,TGTGCCAGCAGCGGGACAGGGCGAGAGCAGTACTTC,CASSGTGREQYF
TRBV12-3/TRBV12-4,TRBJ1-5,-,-,TGTGCCAGCAGTTCATCAGGAGGGCCCCAGCATTTT,CASSSSGGPQHF
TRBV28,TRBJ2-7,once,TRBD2,TGTGCCAGCAGTCCGCCGGGGGGGGCCTACGAGCAGTACTTC,CASSPPGGAYEQYF
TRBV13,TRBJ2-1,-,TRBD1,TGTGCCAGCAGCGACGGGACAGGGGGGTACAATGAGCAGTTCTTC,CASSDGTGGYNEQFF
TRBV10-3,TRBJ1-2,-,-,TGTGCCATCAGTGGGGGGGCACAAGGTGGCTACACCTTC,CAISGGAQGGYTF
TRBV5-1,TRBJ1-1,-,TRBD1,TGCGCCAGCAGCTCCGGACAGGGAAACACTGAAGCTTTCTTT,CASSSGQGNTEAFF
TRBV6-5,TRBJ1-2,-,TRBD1,TGTGCCACCACTACAGGGGCGGTAAGGTATGGCTACACCTTC,CATTTGAVRYGYTF
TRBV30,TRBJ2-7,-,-,TGTGCCTGGAGTGTACGTAGGGGGAGCTCCTACGAGCAGTACTTC,CAWSVRRGSSYEQYF
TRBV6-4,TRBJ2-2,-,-,TGTGCCAGCCAGGGGATGGGCACCGGGGAGCTGTTTTTT,CASQGMGTGELFF
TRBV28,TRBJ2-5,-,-,TGTGCCAGCAGCCTAAGGCGGATTCAAGAGACCCAGTACTTC,CASSLRRIQETQYF
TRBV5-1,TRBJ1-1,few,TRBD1,TGCGCCAGCAGACTCGACCCAGGGGGCACTGAAGCTTTCTTT,CASRLDPGGTEAFF
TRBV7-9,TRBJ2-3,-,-,TGTGCCAGCAGCTTGGCCTCAAGCTCAGTTACGCAGTATTTT,CASSLASSSVTQYF
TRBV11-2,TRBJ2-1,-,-,TGTGCCAGCAGCCCCTCTAGTTACAATGAGCAGTTCTTC,CASSPSSYNEQFF
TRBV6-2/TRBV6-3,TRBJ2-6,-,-,TGTGCCAGCAGTTCCGACAGCCTCTCTGGGGCCAACGTCCTGACTTTC,CASSSDSLSGANVLTF